This T cell receptor beta chain comes out of a study of T cell changes during pregnancy in multiple sclerosis. Profiled with immunoSEQ multiplex PCR; TCRdb holds only in-frame clones, not every one. Altogether 95,000 to 150,000 clones are present, over 85% being singletons, with the ten largest covering approximately 6.2%. The germline V gene encodes CDR1 SEHNR and CDR2 FQNEAQ (reference sequence). The V end lost 3 bases, the J end lost 1 base, and 9 bases lay between the germline ends. The CDR3 sequence is 14 residues long. The specimen comprised peripheral blood, sampled before pregnancy. The V and J genes are TRBV7-9 and TRBJ1-1; tentatively, D is TRBD1 (6 bases). This clonotype originated in a female donor with multiple sclerosis, enrolled in a pregnancy study. CDR3 in amino acids: CASSFQGQNTEAFF. In nucleotides, the CDR3 is TGTGCCAGCAGCTTCCAGGGACAGAACACTGAAGCTTTCTTT.